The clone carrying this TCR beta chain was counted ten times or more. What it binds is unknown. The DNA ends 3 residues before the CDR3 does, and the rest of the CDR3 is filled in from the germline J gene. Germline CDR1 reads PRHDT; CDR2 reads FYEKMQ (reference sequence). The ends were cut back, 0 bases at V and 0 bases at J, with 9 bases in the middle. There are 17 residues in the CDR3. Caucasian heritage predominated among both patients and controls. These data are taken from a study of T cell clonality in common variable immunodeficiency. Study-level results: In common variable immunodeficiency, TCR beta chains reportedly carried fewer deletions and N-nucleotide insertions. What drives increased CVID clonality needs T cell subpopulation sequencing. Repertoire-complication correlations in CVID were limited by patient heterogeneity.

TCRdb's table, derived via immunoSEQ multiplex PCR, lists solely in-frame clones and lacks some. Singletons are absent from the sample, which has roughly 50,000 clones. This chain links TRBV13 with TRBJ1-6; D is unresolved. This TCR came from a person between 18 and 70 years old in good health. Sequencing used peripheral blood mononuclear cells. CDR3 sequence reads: CASSLGGRSSYNSPLHF. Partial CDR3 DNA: TGTGCCAGCAGCTTAGGGGGCAGAAGCTCCTATAATTCACCC.